The 5 T cell receptor beta chains reported below all come from one sample, sequenced in a study of cytomegalovirus exposure and HLA in healthy donors. Researchers ran the PCR with 60 Vbeta and 13 Jbeta primers. TCRdb's copy holds only in-frame clones and misses some; the assay was immunoSEQ multiplex PCR. The repertoire holds roughly 180,000 clones, with 70% to 80% as singletons. Material for sequencing was PBMCs. The source is a female donor in good health and CMV-seronegative.

This clone came up once. The chain carries TRBV4-2 and TRBJ2-3; 7 nucleotides align to TRBD1. Germline V gene sequence: CDR1 LGHNA, CDR2 YNFKEQ. This CDR3 is 14 amino acids long. The junction had 3 bases not matched to a gene; V was cut back by 4 bases and J by 2 bases. The chain's CDR3 is CASSLGQYTDTQYF. The CDR3 bases are TGTGCCAGCAGCCTGGGACAGTACACAGATACGCAGTATTTT.

V gene TRBV10-2 combines with J gene TRBJ2-5; 8 bases match TRBD2. CDR1 WSHSY and CDR2 SAAADI come from the germline V gene. The CDR3 runs 14 residues. The V segment lost 7 bases and the J segment 4 bases; nucleotides outside the gene matches: 8. The CDR3 loop reads CASTGTRTVETQYF. The CDR3 nucleotides read TGCGCCAGCACCGGGACTAGGACAGTAGAGACCCAGTACTTC.

The gene calls are TRBV28 and TRBJ2-5; the D gene is possibly TRBD1 (5 bases). Gene TRBJ2-7 matches the end of the DNA better, so the J call may be wrong. In germline, CDR1 is MDHEN, CDR2 SYDVKM. This CDR3 is 14 amino acids long. The CDR3 protein is CASSVTVGRYEQYF. DNA for the CDR3: TGTGCCAGCAGTGTGACAGTAGGTCGTTACGAGCAGTACTTC.

This clone was seen a handful of times. This sequence joins TRBV4-3 and TRBJ2-1; maybe TRBD2 (6 bases). The CDR3 is made up of 14 amino acids. Germline V gene lookup returns CDR1 LGHNA and CDR2 YSLEER. V dropped 0 bases and J dropped 6 bases, with 9 bases sitting between them. The CDR3: CASSQEGLVNEQFF. CDR3 bases: TGCGCCAGCAGCCAAGAGGGACTGGTCAATGAGCAGTTCTTC.

The chain recombines TRBV4-1 with TRBJ2-5, with 10 bases matching TRBD1. CDR3 length: 15 residues. Germline trimming cut 4 bases from V and 2 bases from J; bases unmatched to any gene: 4. CDR1 and CDR2 (germline): MGHRA, YSYEKL. The CDR3 spells CASSPGQGEQETQYF. CDR3 nucleotide sequence: TGCGCCAGCAGCCCCGGACAGGGGGAACAAGAGACCCAGTACTTC.